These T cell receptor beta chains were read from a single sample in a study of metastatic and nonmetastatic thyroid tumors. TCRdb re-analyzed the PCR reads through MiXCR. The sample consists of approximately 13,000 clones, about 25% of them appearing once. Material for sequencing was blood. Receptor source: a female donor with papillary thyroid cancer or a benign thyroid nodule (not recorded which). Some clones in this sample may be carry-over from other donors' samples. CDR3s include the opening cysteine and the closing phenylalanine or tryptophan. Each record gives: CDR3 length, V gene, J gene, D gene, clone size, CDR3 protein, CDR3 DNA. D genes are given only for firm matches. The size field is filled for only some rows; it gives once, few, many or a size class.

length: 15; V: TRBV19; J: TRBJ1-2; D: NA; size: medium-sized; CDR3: CASSTDRFGGYGYTF; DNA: TGTGCCAGTAGTACCGACAGGTTCGGCGGCTATGGCTACACCTTC
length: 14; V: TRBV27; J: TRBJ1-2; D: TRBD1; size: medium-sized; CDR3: CASSLQGDSYGYTF; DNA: TGTGCCAGCAGTTTACAGGGGGACTCCTATGGCTACACCTTC
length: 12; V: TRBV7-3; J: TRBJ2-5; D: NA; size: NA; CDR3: CASSLNGETQYF; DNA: TGTGCCAGCAGCTTAAATGGGGAGACCCAGTACTTC
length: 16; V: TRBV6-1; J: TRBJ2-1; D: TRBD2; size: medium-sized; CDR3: CASEKGGTSGRGQQFF; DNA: TGTGCCAGCGAGAAAGGAGGGACTAGCGGGAGGGGACAGCAGTTCTTC
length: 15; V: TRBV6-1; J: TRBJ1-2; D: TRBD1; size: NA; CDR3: CVRSPQDRGLGGYTF; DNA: TGTGTAAGAAGCCCCCAGGACAGGGGGCTTGGTGGCTACACCTTC
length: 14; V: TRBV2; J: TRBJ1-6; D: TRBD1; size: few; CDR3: CACSVGTGSSPLHF; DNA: TGTGCCTGCAGTGTCGGGACAGGTTCGTCACCCCTCCACTTT
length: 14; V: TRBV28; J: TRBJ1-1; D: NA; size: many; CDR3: CASSSLLRTNPAFF; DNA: TGTGCCAGCAGTTCTCTTCTGAGGACCAACCCAGCTTTCTTT
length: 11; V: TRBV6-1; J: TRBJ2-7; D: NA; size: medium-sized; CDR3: CASSRTNEQYF; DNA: TGTGCCAGCAGCAGGACGAACGAGCAGTACTTC
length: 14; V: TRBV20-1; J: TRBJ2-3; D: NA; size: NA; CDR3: CSAREDRITDTQYF; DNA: TGCAGTGCTAGAGAAGATCGGATCACAGATACGCAGTATTTT
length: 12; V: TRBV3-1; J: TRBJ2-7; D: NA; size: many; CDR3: CASSQASSEQYF; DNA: TGTGCCAGCAGCCAAGCTAGTAGCGAGCAGTACTTC
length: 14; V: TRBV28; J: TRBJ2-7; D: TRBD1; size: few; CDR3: CASSLGQVTYEQYF; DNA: TGTGCCAGCAGCCTCGGACAGGTTACCTACGAGCAGTACTTC